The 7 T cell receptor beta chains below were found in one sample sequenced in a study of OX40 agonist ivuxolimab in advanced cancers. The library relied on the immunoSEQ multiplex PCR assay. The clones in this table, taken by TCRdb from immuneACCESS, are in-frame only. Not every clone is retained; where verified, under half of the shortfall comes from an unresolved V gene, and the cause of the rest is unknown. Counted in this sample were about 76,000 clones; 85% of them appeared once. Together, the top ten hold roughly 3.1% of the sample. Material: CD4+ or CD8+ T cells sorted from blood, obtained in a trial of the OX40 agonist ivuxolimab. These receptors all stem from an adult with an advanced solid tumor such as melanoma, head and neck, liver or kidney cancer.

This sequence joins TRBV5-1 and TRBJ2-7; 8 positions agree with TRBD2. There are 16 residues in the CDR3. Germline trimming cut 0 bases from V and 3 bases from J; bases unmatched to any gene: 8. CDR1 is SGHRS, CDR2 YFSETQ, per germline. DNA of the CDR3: TGCGCCAGCAGCTTGGAAACGAGCGGGGGCCTCTACGAGCAGTACTTC. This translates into CASSLETSGGLYEQYF. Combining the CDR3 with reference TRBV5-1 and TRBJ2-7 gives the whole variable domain KAGVTQTPRYLIKTRGQQVTLSCSPISGHRSVSWYQQTPGQGLQFLFEYFSETQRNKGNFPGRFSGRQFSNSRSEMNVSTLELGDSALYLCASSLETSGGLYEQYFGPGTRLTVT.

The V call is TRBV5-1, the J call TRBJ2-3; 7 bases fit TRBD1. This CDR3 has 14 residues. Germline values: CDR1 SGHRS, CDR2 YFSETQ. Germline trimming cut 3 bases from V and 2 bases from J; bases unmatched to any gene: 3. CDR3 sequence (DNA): TGCGCCAGCAGCTCCGACAGGGACACAGATACGCAGTATTTT. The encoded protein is CASSSDRDTDTQYF. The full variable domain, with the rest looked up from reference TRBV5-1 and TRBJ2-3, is KAGVTQTPRYLIKTRGQQVTLSCSPISGHRSVSWYQQTPGQGLQFLFEYFSETQRNKGNFPGRFSGRQFSNSRSEMNVSTLELGDSALYLCASSSDRDTDTQYFGPGTRLTVL.

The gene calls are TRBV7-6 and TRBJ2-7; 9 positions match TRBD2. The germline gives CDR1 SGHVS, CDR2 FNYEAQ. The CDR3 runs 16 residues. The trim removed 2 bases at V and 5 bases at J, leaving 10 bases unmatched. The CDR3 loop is CASSLNIAGVKDEQYF. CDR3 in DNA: TGTGCCAGCAGCTTAAATATAGCGGGAGTGAAAGACGAGCAGTACTTC.

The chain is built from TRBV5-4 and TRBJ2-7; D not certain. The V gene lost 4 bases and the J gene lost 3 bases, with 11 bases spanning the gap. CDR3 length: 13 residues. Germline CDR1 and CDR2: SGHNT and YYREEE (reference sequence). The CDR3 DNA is TGTGCCAGCAGCCACGACACCAACTACGAGCAGTACTTC. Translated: CASSHDTNYEQYF.

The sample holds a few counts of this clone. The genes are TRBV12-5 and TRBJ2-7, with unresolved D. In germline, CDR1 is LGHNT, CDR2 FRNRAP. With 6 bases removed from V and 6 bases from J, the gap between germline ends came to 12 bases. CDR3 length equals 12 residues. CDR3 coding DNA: TGTGCTAGTGGCGAACTAATGGCCGAGCAGTACTTC. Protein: CASGELMAEQYF. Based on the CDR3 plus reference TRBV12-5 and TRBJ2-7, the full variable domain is DARVTQTPRHKVTEMGQEVTMRCQPILGHNTVFWYRQTMMQGLELLAYFRNRAPLDDSGMPKDRFSAEMPDATLATLKIQPSEPRDSAVYFCASGELMAEQYFGPGTRLTVT.

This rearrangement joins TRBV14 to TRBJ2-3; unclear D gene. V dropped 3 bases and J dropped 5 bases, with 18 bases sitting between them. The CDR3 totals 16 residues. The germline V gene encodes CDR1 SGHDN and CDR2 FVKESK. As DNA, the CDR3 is TGTGCCAGCAGCCATCCAAAGGGCGTCCCGGTAGATACGCAGTATTTT. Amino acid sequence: CASSHPKGVPVDTQYF. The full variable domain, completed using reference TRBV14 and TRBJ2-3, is EAGVTQFPSHSVIEKGQTVTLRCDPISGHDNLYWYRRVMGKEIKFLLHFVKESKQDESGMPNNRFLAERTGGTYSTLKVQPAELEDSGVYFCASSHPKGVPVDTQYFGPGTRLTVL.

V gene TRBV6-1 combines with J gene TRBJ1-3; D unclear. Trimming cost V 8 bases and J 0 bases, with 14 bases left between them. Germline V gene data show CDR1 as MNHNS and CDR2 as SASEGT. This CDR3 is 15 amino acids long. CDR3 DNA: TGTGCCAGCCTTCCCCTCCTTAACTCTGGAAACACCATATATTTT. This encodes CASLPLLNSGNTIYF.